Below, 3 T cell receptor beta chains from the same sample are listed, as sequenced in a study of OX40 agonist ivuxolimab in advanced cancers. Only in-frame clones appear in the TCRdb table, and some are missing; sequencing was by immunoSEQ multiplex PCR. In the table there are roughly 69,000 clones, 80% to 90% of which are singletons. Sequenced material: CD4+ or CD8+ T cells sorted from blood, taken in a trial of the OX40 agonist ivuxolimab. These receptors originate from an adult with an advanced solid tumor such as melanoma, head and neck, liver or kidney cancer.

The rearrangement links TRBV7-2 to TRBJ2-7, with 10 bases lining up with TRBD2. The CDR3 is made up of 16 amino acids. The junction had 7 bases not matched to a gene; V was cut back by 5 bases and J by 0 bases. CDR1 and CDR2 (germline): SGHTA, FQGNSA. The CDR3 loop reads CASSPPSGGLSYEQYF. The CDR3 DNA reads TGTGCCAGCAGCCCCCCTAGCGGGGGACTCTCCTACGAGCAGTACTTC.

The V and J genes are TRBV7-2 and TRBJ1-6, with D perhaps matching TRBD1 (5 bases). CDR3 length: 16 residues. Trimming stripped 3 bases from V and 7 bases from J, with 16 bases between. Germline V gene lookup returns CDR1 SGHTA and CDR2 FQGNSA. CDR3 amino acids: CASSFRSGTINSPLHF. CDR3 coding DNA: TGTGCCAGCAGCTTTCGTTCAGGGACTATAAATTCACCCCTCCACTTT.

This chain links TRBV5-5 with TRBJ1-5; D is possibly TRBD1 (5 bases). CDR1 and CDR2 (germline): SGHKS, YYEKEE (reference sequence). The length of the CDR3 is 17 residues. V shed 0 bases and J shed 4 bases, with 17 bases lying between them. CDR3 sequence (DNA): TGTGCCAGCAGCTTGGGAAGCCCTCTCGGGGGAAATCAGCCCCAGCATTTT. As protein: CASSLGSPLGGNQPQHF.